One sample yielded the 16 T cell receptor beta chains listed below, sequenced in a study of blood T cell repertoires in COVID-19. Assay used: immunoSEQ multiplex PCR; TCRdb lists only in-frame clones, some missing. The table records about 67,000 clones, around four fifths of them present only once. The sequenced sample was peripheral blood. Every receptor here comes from a human donor in a cohort sampled during active COVID-19.

The chain employs TRBV5-5 and TRBJ1-1; D call uncertain. This CDR3 spans 16 amino acids. CDR1 is SGHKS, CDR2 YYEKEE, per germline (reference sequence). V was clipped by 7 bases and J by 3 bases, with 22 bases between them. The CDR3 spells CASRTSMILSHTEAFF. Here the CDR3 DNA reads TGTGCCAGCCGCACCAGTATGATTTTAAGTCACACTGAAGCTTTCTTT.

The rearrangement links TRBV6-5 to TRBJ2-7; TRBD1 agrees at 9 bases. The trim removed 5 bases at V and 7 bases at J, leaving 12 bases unmatched. Germline V gene lookup returns CDR1 MNHEY and CDR2 SVGAGI. CDR3 length: 15 amino acids. CDR3 region: CASSNSGQGTREQYF. The CDR3 coding sequence is TGTGCCAGCAGTAATTCGGGACAGGGCACTCGAGAGCAGTACTTC.

The sample holds one count of this clone. The chain recombines TRBV2 with TRBJ1-3, with 8 bases aligning to TRBD1. This CDR3 region has 17 residues. Losses at the gene ends were 0 bases for V and 4 bases for J; bases not matched to a gene: 8. CDR1 SNHLY and CDR2 FYNNEI come from the germline V gene. The CDR3, as DNA: TGTGCCAGCAGTGAAGCCCGACGGACAGGGTACGGAAACACCATATATTTT. Translated: CASSEARRTGYGNTIYF.

This sequence joins TRBV4-3 and TRBJ1-6; possibly TRBD1 for D (6 bases). V was clipped by 4 bases and J by 8 bases, with 15 bases between them. The CDR3 length is 15 residues. Per the germline V gene, CDR1 is LGHNA and CDR2 is YSLEER. The CDR3: CASSLGGQGHSPLHF. For the CDR3, the DNA is TGCGCCAGCAGCCTCGGGGGGCAGGGGCATTCACCCCTCCACTTT.

The chain has TRBV7-9 and TRBJ1-6; TRBD1 agrees at 7 bases. The junction had 1 base not matched to a gene; V was cut back by 4 bases and J by 4 bases. The germline CDR1 and CDR2 sequences are SEHNR and FQNEAQ (reference sequence). CDR3 length equals 14 residues. CDR3 nucleotides: TGTGCCAGCAGCTGGACAGGTTATAATTCACCCCTCCACTTT. It is translated as CASSWTGYNSPLHF.

J is TRBJ2-7 and V is TRBV11-2; 8 nucleotides match TRBD1. The germline gives CDR1 SGHAT, CDR2 FQNNGV. The V and J ends lost 6 bases and 2 bases, in that order; junction bases with no gene match: 6. The CDR3 runs 14 residues. Written as DNA, the CDR3 is TGTGCCAGCAGTTTTGACAGGGGAGCCTACGAGCAGTACTTC. This sequence encodes CASSFDRGAYEQYF.

This chain connects TRBV28 to TRBJ1-5; TRBD1 matches 10 bases. The CDR3 totals 18 residues. Germline-derived CDR1 and CDR2 are MDHEN and SYDVKM. Trimming cost V 4 bases and J 1 base; bases outside gene matches: 10. CDR3 sequence (DNA): TGTGCCAGCAGTTCCCGGCGGACAGGGGGTGGAAGCAATCAGCCCCAGCATTTT. The encoded protein is CASSSRRTGGGSNQPQHF. Drawing the rest from reference TRBV28 and TRBJ1-5, the complete variable domain is DVKVTQSSRYLVKRTGEKVFLECVQDMDHENMFWYRQDPGLGLRLIYFSYDVKMKEKGDIPEGYSVSREKKERFSLILESASTNQTSMYLCASSSRRTGGGSNQPQHFGDGTRLSIL.

The count of this clone is one. The rearrangement uses TRBV28 and TRBJ1-6, with D unresolved. Germline V gene data show CDR1 as MDHEN and CDR2 as SYDVKM. This CDR3 is 14 amino acids long. Trimming left V 5 bases short and J 10 bases short, with 15 bases between. The CDR3 protein is CASSPGRFESPLHF. CDR3 sequence (DNA): TGTGCCAGCAGTCCCGGCAGGTTTGAATCACCCCTCCACTTT.

The gene calls are TRBV5-5 and TRBJ2-5; D possibly corresponds to TRBD1 (5 bases). Germline lookup yields CDR1 SGHKS and CDR2 YYEKEE (reference sequence). This CDR3 spans 13 amino acids. The V and J ends lost 0 bases and 6 bases respectively, with 9 bases between them. The CDR3 bases are TGTGCCAGCAGCTTGGAAGGGGAAAAGACCCAGTACTTC. Translating gives CASSLEGEKTQYF.

The CDR3 sequence: CASSRRQITDTQYF. CDR3 DNA sequence: TGCGCCAGCAGCCGTAGACAGATCACAGATACGCAGTATTTT. The J gene is TRBJ2-3, the V gene TRBV4-1; D might be TRBD1 (5 bases). This CDR3 region has 14 residues. Trimming removed 4 bases from V and 2 bases from J, with 10 bases in between. Per germline, CDR1 MGHRA and CDR2 YSYEKL.

The rearrangement links TRBV6-1 to TRBJ1-5, with unresolved D. Trimming removed 3 bases from V and 4 bases from J, with 16 bases in between. The CDR3 consists of 16 residues. Germline V gene data show CDR1 as MNHNS and CDR2 as SASEGT. The CDR3 spells CASSDTYRRGNQPQHF. The CDR3 coding sequence is TGTGCCAGCAGTGATACCTATCGGCGAGGGAATCAGCCCCAGCATTTT.

CDR3 DNA: TGTGCCAGCAGCTTGCACAGGGGAGGCTCTGGAAACACCATATATTTT. Amino acid sequence: CASSLHRGGSGNTIYF. The chain links TRBV7-9 to TRBJ1-3; 7 positions match TRBD1. CDR3 length: 16 residues. The germline gives CDR1 SEHNR, CDR2 FQNEAQ (reference sequence). V lost 3 bases to trimming and J lost 0 bases; unmatched junction nucleotides: 5. Combining the CDR3 with reference TRBV7-9 and TRBJ1-3 gives the whole variable domain DTGVSQNPRHKITKRGQNVTFRCDPISEHNRLYWYRQTLGQGPEFLTYFQNEAQLEKSRLLSDRFSAERPKGSFSTLEIQRTEQGDSAMYLCASSLHRGGSGNTIYFGEGSWLTVV.

CDR3 DNA: TGTGCCAGCAGCTTAGGGGCAGGGGGCGGTGGGTCCCAAGAGACCCAGTACTTC. It yields the protein CASSLGAGGGGSQETQYF. The V and J genes are TRBV7-6 and TRBJ2-5, with TRBD1 identical over 8 bases. The germline V gene encodes CDR1 SGHVS and CDR2 FNYEAQ. This CDR3 region has 18 residues. The V gene end was trimmed by 1 base and the J gene end by 1 base; junction bases not matched to a gene: 11.

V gene TRBV13 combines with J gene TRBJ2-1; 7 bases map to TRBD1. Germline CDR1 and CDR2: PRHDT and FYEKMQ (reference sequence). The CDR3 totals 15 residues. V was pared by 4 bases and J by 0 bases, with 3 bases of the junction left unmatched. CDR3 sequence (DNA): TGTGCCAGCAGCTACAGGGGAAGCTCCTACAATGAGCAGTTCTTC. This sequence encodes CASSYRGSSYNEQFF.

The chain recombines TRBV4-3 with TRBJ1-1; 12 nucleotides match TRBD1. Per germline, CDR1 LGHNA and CDR2 YSLEER. J gave up 4 bases and V 4 bases, and 4 bases lay outside the gene matches. This CDR3 is 15 amino acids long. CDR3 in DNA: TGCGCCAGCAGCCGTCGGGACAGGGGGCTCACTGAAGCTTTCTTT. Amino acids: CASSRRDRGLTEAFF.

The V call is TRBV18, the J call TRBJ1-6; perhaps TRBD1 as D (5 bases). This CDR3 comprises 17 residues. From germline, CDR1 is KGHSH and CDR2 LQKENI. The V end lost 4 bases, the J end lost 0 bases, and 13 bases lay between the germline ends. CDR3 coding DNA: TGTGCCAGCTCACGCGCTAATAGGGGCTCCTATAATTCACCCCTCCACTTT. As protein: CASSRANRGSYNSPLHF.